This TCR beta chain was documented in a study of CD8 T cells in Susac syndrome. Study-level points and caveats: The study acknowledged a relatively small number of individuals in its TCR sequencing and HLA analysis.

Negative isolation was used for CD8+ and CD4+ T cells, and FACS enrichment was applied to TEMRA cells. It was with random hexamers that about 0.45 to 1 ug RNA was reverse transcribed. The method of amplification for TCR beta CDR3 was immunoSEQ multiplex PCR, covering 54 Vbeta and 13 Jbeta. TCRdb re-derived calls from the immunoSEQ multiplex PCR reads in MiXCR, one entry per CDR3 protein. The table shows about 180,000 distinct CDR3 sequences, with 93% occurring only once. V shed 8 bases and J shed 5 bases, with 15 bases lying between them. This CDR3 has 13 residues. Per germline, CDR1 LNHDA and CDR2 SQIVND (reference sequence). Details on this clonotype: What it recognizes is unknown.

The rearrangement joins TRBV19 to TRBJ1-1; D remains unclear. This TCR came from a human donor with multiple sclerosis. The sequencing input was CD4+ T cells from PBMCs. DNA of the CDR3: TGTGCCAGTGCACCTGCTCAGAGGACTGAAGCTTTCTTT. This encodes CASAPAQRTEAFF.